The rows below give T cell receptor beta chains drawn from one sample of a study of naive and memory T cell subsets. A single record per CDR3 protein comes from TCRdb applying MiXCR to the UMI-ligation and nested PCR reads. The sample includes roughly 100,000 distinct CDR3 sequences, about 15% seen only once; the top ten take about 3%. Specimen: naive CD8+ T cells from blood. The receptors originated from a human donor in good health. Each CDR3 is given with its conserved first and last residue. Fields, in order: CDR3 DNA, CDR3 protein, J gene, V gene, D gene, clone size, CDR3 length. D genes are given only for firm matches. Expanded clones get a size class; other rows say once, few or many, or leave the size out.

DNA: TGTGCCAGTCAGGACAGGGCTTTTTGGGGTTCACCCCTCCACTTT
CDR3: CASQDRAFWGSPLHF
J: TRBJ1-6
V: TRBV21-1
D: NA
size: NA
length: 15

DNA: TGCGCCAGCAGCCAAGATTGGCTCGGGGGGGGGGCCGAAAACATTCAGTACTTC
CDR3: CASSQDWLGGGAENIQYF
J: TRBJ2-4
V: TRBV4-3
D: TRBD2
size: few
length: 18

DNA: TGTGTCAGCAGCATCGGAGTTTCGAACACCGGGGAGCTGTTTTTT
CDR3: CVSSIGVSNTGELFF
J: TRBJ2-2
V: TRBV7-3
D: NA
size: NA
length: 15

DNA: TGTGCCAGCAGTCAGGGAGGCTTAGCGCCCCAGCATTTT
CDR3: CASSQGGLAPQHF
J: TRBJ1-5
V: TRBV12-3/TRBV12-4
D: NA
size: NA
length: 13

DNA: TGTGCCAGCAGCCCGCCCGACAGGACCTTCGATACGCAGTATTTT
CDR3: CASSPPDRTFDTQYF
J: TRBJ2-3
V: TRBV7-9
D: NA
size: many
length: 15

DNA: TGTGCCAGCTCTACCCTAGTTCCAGATACGCAGTATTTT
CDR3: CASSTLVPDTQYF
J: TRBJ2-3
V: TRBV7-8
D: NA
size: NA
length: 13

DNA: TGTGCCAGCAGCTCTGGGCAGAATGAGCAGTTCTTC
CDR3: CASSSGQNEQFF
J: TRBJ2-1
V: TRBV13
D: NA
size: NA
length: 12

DNA: TGTGCCACCAGTGACTCCAGGACAGTCATGAACACTGAAGCTTTCTTT
CDR3: CATSDSRTVMNTEAFF
J: TRBJ1-1
V: TRBV24-1
D: NA
size: many
length: 16

DNA: TGTGCCAGCAGCTCCCTTCGGGACATATACTACAATGAGCAGTTCTTC
CDR3: CASSSLRDIYYNEQFF
J: TRBJ2-1
V: TRBV7-9
D: NA
size: many
length: 16

DNA: TGCAGCTTTACCACAGCGACCCAGTACTTC
CDR3: CSFTTATQYF
J: TRBJ2-5
V: TRBV29-1
D: NA
size: NA
length: 10

DNA: TGTGCCAGCAGTTTAGGTGGGGCGGGGGGCCCTGGCTACACCTTC
CDR3: CASSLGGAGGPGYTF
J: TRBJ1-2
V: TRBV27
D: NA
size: few
length: 15

DNA: TGCGCCAGCAGCTTTGAAGCGGAAGGGTACGAGCAGTACTTC
CDR3: CASSFEAEGYEQYF
J: TRBJ2-7
V: TRBV5-1
D: NA
size: NA
length: 14

DNA: TGTGCCAGCAGCTTAGGACAGGGGAACTCAATAGGGTTCTTC
CDR3: CASSLGQGNSIGFF
J: TRBJ2-1
V: TRBV7-8
D: TRBD1
size: many
length: 14

DNA: TGTGCCAGCAGCCCGGGGGGGTTGGAGCAGTACTTC
CDR3: CASSPGGLEQYF
J: TRBJ2-7
V: TRBV28
D: TRBD2
size: NA
length: 12

DNA: TGTGCCAGCTCACCCCCAGGGAATGGCTACACCTTC
CDR3: CASSPPGNGYTF
J: TRBJ1-2
V: TRBV18
D: NA
size: few
length: 12

DNA: TGTGCCAGCAGCCAAGATCTAGGGTCCGAAAAACTGTTTTTT
CDR3: CASSQDLGSEKLFF
J: TRBJ1-4
V: TRBV4-2
D: NA
size: many
length: 14

DNA: TGTGCCAGCAGCCAAGATGCGCCCCCATACAATGAGCAGTTCTTC
CDR3: CASSQDAPPYNEQFF
J: TRBJ2-1
V: TRBV4-2
D: NA
size: few
length: 15

DNA: TGTGCCAGCAGCTTACCAGGGATCCGAACTAATGAAAAACTGTTTTTT
CDR3: CASSLPGIRTNEKLFF
J: TRBJ1-4
V: TRBV7-9
D: NA
size: NA
length: 16

DNA: TGTGCCAGCAGCTTCGGGGGGTTGAACACTGAAGCTTTCTTT
CDR3: CASSFGGLNTEAFF
J: TRBJ1-1
V: TRBV7-9
D: NA
size: few
length: 14

DNA: TGTGCCAGCAGTCACCCTGAAGAGACCCAGTACTTC
CDR3: CASSHPEETQYF
J: TRBJ2-5
V: TRBV12-3/TRBV12-4
D: NA
size: NA
length: 12

DNA: TGTGCCTGGACCCTGGGACAGGCCTACGAGCAGTACTTC
CDR3: CAWTLGQAYEQYF
J: TRBJ2-7
V: TRBV30
D: TRBD1
size: few
length: 13

DNA: TGTGCCAGCACCAAAACGACAGGGAGGAACACTGAAGCTTTCTTT
CDR3: CASTKTTGRNTEAFF
J: TRBJ1-1
V: TRBV27
D: TRBD1
size: NA
length: 15

DNA: TGTGCCAGCTGGGCTAGCGCCAGAATGGATGAGCAGTTCTTC
CDR3: CASWASARMDEQFF
J: TRBJ2-1
V: TRBV2
D: NA
size: few
length: 14

DNA: TGTGCCAGCAGACATCCTAGCGGGGGGCTCGATGAGCAGTTCTTC
CDR3: CASRHPSGGLDEQFF
J: TRBJ2-1
V: TRBV12-3/TRBV12-4
D: TRBD2
size: NA
length: 15

DNA: TGTGCCAGCAGCTTGGAGGGTCCGAGCTCCTACAATGAGCAGTTCTTC
CDR3: CASSLEGPSSYNEQFF
J: TRBJ2-1
V: TRBV5-6
D: NA
size: NA
length: 16

DNA: TGTGCCAGCAAAGGAGGGGCCACAGATACGCAGTATTTT
CDR3: CASKGGATDTQYF
J: TRBJ2-3
V: TRBV12-3/TRBV12-4
D: NA
size: once
length: 13

DNA: TGTGCCAGCAGCCCGGGACAGGGATCCTTGACCGGGGAGCTGTTTTTT
CDR3: CASSPGQGSLTGELFF
J: TRBJ2-2
V: TRBV12-3/TRBV12-4
D: TRBD1
size: few
length: 16